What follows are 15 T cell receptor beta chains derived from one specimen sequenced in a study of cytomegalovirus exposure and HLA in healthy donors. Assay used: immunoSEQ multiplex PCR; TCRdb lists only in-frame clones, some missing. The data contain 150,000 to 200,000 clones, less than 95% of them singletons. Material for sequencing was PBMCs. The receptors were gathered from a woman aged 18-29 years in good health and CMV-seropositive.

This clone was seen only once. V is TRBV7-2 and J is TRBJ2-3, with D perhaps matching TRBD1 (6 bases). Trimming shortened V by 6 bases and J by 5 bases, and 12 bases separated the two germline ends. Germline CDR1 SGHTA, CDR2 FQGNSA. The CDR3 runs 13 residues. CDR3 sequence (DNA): TGTGCCAGCAGGGGGGCCGCTGGAGATACGCAGTATTTT. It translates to CASRGAAGDTQYF.

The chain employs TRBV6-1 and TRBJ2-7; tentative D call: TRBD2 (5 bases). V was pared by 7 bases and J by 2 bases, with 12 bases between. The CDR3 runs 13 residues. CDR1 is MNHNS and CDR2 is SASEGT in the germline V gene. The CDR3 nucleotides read TGTGCCAGCATAGGACTCACCCCCTACGAGCAGTACTTC. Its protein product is CASIGLTPYEQYF.

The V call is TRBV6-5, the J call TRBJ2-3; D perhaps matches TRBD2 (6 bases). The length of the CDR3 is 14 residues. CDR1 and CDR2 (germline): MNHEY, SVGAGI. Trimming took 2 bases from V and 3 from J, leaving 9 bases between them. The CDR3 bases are TGTGCCAGCAGTTACGGAGGGGAGACAGATACGCAGTATTTT. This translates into CASSYGGETDTQYF.

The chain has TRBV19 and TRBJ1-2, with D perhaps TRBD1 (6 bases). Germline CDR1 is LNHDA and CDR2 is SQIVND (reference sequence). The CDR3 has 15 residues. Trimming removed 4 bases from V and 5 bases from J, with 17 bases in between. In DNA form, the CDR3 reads TGTGCCAGTAGTAGAACAGGGTCCGGAGGATATGGCTACACCTTC. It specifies CASSRTGSGGYGYTF.

Here the CDR3 DNA reads TGTGCCAGCAGTGAAGCACCGGGACAACCGTACAATGAGCAGTTCTTC. It specifies CASSEAPGQPYNEQFF. V and J are TRBV6-1 and TRBJ2-1; a weak D match, TRBD1 (6 bases). Germline assignment: CDR1 MNHNS and CDR2 SASEGT. This CDR3 has 16 residues. V was clipped by 0 bases and J by 4 bases, with 13 bases between them.

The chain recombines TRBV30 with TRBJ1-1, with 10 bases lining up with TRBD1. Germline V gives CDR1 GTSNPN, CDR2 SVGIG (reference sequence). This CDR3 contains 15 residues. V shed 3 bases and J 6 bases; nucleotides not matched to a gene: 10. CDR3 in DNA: TGTGCCTGGAGCGAAGCCGTCGGGACAGGGGCTGAAGCTTTCTTT. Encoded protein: CAWSEAVGTGAEAFF.

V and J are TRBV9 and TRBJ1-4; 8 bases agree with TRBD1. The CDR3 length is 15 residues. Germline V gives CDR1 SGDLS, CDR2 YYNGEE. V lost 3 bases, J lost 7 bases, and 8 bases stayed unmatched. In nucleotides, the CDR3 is TGTGCCAGCAGCGCAAGGGGGACAGGAAGTGAAAAACTGTTTTTT. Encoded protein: CASSARGTGSEKLFF.

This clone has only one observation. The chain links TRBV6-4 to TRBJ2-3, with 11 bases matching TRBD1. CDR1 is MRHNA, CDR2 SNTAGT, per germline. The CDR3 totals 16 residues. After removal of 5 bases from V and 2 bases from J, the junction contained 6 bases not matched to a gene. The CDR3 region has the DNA TGTGCCAGCAGTCCCGGGACAGGGGGGTACACAGATACGCAGTATTTT. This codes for CASSPGTGGYTDTQYF.

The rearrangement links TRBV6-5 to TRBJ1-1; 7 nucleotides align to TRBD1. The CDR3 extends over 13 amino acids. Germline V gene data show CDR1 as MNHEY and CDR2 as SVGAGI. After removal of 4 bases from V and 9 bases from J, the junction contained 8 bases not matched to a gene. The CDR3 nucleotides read TGTGCCAGCAGTTTGAGCACGGACAGGCAAGCTTTCTTT. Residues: CASSLSTDRQAFF.

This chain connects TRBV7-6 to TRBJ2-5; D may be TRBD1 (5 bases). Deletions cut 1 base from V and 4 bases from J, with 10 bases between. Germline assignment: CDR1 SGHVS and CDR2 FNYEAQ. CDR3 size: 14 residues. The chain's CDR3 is CASSLVRGRETQYF. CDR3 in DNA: TGTGCCAGCAGCTTAGTAAGGGGTCGAGAGACCCAGTACTTC.

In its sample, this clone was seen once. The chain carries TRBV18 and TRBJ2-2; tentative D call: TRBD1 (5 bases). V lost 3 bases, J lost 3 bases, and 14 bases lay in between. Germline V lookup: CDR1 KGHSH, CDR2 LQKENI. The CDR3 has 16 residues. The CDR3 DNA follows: TGTGCCAGCTCACCCCTAAAGGGGCCGGACACCGGGGAGCTGTTTTTT. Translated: CASSPLKGPDTGELFF. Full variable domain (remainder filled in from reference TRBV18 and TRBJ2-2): NAGVMQNPRHLVRRRGQEARLRCSPMKGHSHVYWYRQLPEEGLKFMVYLQKENIIDESGMPKERFSAEFPKEGPSILRIQQVVRGDSAAYFCASSPLKGPDTGELFFGEGSRLTVL.

The CDR3, as DNA: TGTGCCAGTAGTAATTCGGACAGGCTAGCCCTTGATGAGCAGTTCTTC. It codes for CASSNSDRLALDEQFF. The chain is built from TRBV19 and TRBJ2-1, with TRBD1 matching over 7 bases. The CDR3 has 16 residues. Germline values: CDR1 LNHDA, CDR2 SQIVND (reference sequence). The junction had 14 bases not matched to a gene; V was cut back by 4 bases and J by 8 bases. Full variable domain (outside the CDR3, taken from reference TRBV19 and TRBJ2-1): DGGITQSPKYLFRKEGQNVTLSCEQNLNHDAMYWYRQDPGQGLRLIYYSQIVNDFQKGDIAEGYSVSREKKESFPLTVTSAQKNPTAFYLCASSNSDRLALDEQFFGPGTRLTVL.

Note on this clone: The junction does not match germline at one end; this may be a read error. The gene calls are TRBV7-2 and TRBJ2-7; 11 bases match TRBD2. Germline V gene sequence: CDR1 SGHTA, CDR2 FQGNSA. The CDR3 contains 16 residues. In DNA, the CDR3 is TGTGCCAGCAGTTTAGATCCGGGGACTAGCGGTTACGAGCAGTACTTC. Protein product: CASSLDPGTSGYEQYF.

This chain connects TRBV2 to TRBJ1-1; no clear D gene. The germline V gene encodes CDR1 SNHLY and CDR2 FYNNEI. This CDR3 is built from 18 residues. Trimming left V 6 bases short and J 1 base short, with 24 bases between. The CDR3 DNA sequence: TGTGCCAGCAGGGCCCAAGTCTTCGATCCTAGAAAGAACACTGAAGCTTTCTTT. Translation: CASRAQVFDPRKNTEAFF.

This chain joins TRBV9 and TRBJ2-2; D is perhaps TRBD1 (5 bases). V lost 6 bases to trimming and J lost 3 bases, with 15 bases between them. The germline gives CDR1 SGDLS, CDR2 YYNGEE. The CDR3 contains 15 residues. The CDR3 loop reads CASTPTGEDTGELFF. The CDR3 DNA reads TGTGCCAGCACCCCTACAGGTGAAGACACCGGGGAGCTGTTTTTT.